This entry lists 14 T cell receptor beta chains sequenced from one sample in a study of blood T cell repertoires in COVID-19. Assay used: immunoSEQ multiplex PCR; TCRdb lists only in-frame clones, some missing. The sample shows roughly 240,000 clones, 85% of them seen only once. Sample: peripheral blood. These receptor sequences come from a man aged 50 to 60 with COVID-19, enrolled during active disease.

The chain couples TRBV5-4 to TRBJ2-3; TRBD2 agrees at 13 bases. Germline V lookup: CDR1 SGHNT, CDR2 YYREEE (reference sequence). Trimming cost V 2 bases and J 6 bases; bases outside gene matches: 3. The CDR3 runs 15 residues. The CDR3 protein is CASSFTSGGADTQYF. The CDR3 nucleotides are TGTGCCAGCAGCTTTACTAGCGGGGGGGCCGATACGCAGTATTTT. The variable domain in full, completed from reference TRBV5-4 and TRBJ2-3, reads ETGVTQSPTHLIKTRGQQVTLRCSSQSGHNTVSWYQQALGQGPQFIFQYYREEENGRGNFPPRFSGLQFPNYSSELNVNALELDDSALYLCASSFTSGGADTQYFGPGTRLTVL.

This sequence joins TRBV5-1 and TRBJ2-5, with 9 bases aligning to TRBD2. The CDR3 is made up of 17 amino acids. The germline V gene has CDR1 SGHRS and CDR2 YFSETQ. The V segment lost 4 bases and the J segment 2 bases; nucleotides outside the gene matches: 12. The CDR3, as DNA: TGCGCCAGCAGCCCAGGAGGCCAGGCGGGGGGGCAAGAGACCCAGTACTTC. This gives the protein CASSPGGQAGGQETQYF.

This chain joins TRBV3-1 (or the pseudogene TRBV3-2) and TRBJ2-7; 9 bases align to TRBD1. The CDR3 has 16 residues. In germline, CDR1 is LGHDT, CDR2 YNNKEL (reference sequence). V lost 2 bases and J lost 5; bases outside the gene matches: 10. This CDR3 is CASSQQVGQGNNEQYF. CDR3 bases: TGTGCCAGCAGCCAACAGGTGGGACAGGGCAATAACGAGCAGTACTTC.

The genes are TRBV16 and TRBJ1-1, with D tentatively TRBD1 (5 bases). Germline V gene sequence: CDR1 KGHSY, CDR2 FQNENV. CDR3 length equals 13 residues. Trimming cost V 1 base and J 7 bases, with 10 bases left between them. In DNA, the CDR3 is TGTGCCAGCAGCCAATGGCAGGGAAATGAAGCTTTCTTT. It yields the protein CASSQWQGNEAFF.

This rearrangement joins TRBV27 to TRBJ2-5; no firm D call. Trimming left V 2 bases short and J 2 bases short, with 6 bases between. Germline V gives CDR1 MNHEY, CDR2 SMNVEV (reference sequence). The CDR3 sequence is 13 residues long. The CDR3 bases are TGTGCCAGCAGTTTACGTTTTCAAGAGACCCAGTACTTC. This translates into CASSLRFQETQYF.

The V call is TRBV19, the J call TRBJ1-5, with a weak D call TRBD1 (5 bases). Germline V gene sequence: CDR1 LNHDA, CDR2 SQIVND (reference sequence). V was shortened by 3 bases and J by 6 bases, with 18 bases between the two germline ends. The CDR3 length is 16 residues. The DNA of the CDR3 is TGTGCCAGTAGTATTCGGGCAGGGTCGGTGGGTCAGCCCCAGCATTTT. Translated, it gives CASSIRAGSVGQPQHF.

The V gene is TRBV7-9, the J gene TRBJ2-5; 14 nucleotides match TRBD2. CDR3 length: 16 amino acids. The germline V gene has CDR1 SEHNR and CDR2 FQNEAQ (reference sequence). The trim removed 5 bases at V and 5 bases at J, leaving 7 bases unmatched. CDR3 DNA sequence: TGTGCCAGCAGCGTGGGACTAGCGGGGGCTGGGGAGACCCAGTACTTC. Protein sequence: CASSVGLAGAGETQYF. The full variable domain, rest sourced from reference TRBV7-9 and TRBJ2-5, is DTGVSQNPRHKITKRGQNVTFRCDPISEHNRLYWYRQTLGQGPEFLTYFQNEAQLEKSRLLSDRFSAERPKGSFSTLEIQRTEQGDSAMYLCASSVGLAGAGETQYFGPGTRLLVL.

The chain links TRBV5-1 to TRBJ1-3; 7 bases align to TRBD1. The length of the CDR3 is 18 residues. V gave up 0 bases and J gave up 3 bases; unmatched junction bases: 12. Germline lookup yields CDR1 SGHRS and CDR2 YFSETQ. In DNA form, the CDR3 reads TGCGCCAGCAGCTTGGTACCCGGGACAGCTAGACATGGAAACACCATATATTTT. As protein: CASSLVPGTARHGNTIYF. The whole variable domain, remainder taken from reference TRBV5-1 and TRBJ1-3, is KAGVTQTPRYLIKTRGQQVTLSCSPISGHRSVSWYQQTPGQGLQFLFEYFSETQRNKGNFPGRFSGRQFSNSRSEMNVSTLELGDSALYLCASSLVPGTARHGNTIYFGEGSWLTVV.

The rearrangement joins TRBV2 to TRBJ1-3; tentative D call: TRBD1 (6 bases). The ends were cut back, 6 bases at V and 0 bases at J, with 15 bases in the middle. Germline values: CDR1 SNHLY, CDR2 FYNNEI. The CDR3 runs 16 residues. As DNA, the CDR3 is TGTGCCAGCAGCGATGCTGCCAGGGGCTCTGGAAACACCATATATTTT. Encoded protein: CASSDAARGSGNTIYF.

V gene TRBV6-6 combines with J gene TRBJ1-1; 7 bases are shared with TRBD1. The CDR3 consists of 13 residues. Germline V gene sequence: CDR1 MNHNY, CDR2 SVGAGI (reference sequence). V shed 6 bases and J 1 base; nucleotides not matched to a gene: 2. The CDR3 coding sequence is TGTGCCAGCAGGCGACAGGGGAACACTGAAGCTTTCTTT. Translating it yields CASRRQGNTEAFF.

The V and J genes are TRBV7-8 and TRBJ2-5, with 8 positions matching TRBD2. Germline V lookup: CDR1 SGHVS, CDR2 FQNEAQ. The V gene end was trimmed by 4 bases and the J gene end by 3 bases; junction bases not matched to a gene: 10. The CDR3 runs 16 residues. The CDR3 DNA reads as TGTGCCAGCAGCTCCCATGGGGGCGGGGGGAAAGAGACCCAGTACTTC. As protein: CASSSHGGGGKETQYF.

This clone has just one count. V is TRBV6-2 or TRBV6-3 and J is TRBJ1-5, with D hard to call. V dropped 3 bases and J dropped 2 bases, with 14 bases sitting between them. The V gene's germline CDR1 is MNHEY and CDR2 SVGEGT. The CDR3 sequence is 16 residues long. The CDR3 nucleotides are TGTGCCAGCAGTTATTTCGGCGAGGCGCGCAATCAGCCCCAGCATTTT. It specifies CASSYFGEARNQPQHF.

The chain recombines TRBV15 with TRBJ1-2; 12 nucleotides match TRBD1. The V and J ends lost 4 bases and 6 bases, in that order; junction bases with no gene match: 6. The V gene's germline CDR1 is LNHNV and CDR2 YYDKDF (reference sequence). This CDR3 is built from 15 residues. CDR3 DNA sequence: TGTGCCACCAGCACTGCGGGACAGGGGGCGAATGGCTACACCTTC. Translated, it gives CATSTAGQGANGYTF. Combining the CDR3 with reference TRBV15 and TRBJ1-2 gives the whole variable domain DAMVIQNPRYQVTQFGKPVTLSCSQTLNHNVMYWYQQKSSQAPKLLFHYYDKDFNNEADTPDNFQSRRPNTSFCFLDIRSPGLGDTAMYLCATSTAGQGANGYTFGSGTRLTVV.

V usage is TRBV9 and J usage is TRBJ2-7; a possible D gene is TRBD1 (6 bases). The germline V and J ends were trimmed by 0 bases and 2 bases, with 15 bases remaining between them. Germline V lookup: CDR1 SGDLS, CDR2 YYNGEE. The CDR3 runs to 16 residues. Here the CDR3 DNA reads TGTGCCAGCAGCGTAGGTGAGGGGGTGGGCCCCTACGAGCAGTACTTC. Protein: CASSVGEGVGPYEQYF.